The present T cell receptor beta chain was sequenced within a study of cytomegalovirus exposure and HLA in healthy donors. Researchers ran the PCR with 60 Vbeta and 13 Jbeta primers. Some clones are missing from TCRdb's copy, which holds only in-frame ones; the method was immunoSEQ multiplex PCR. There are 110,000 to 150,000 clones in the sample; 60% to 80% occur only once, and 1.7% lies in the top ten. Germline V gene lookup returns CDR1 SGHRS and CDR2 YFSETQ. CDR3 length equals 13 residues. V trimming: 7 bases; J trimming: 1 base; junction bases outside the gene matches: 2. The TCR was taken from a woman between 25 and 40 years old in good health and CMV-seronegative. The rearrangement joins TRBV5-1 to TRBJ2-1, with 7 bases fitting TRBD1. The specimen was PBMCs. CDR3 sequence (DNA): TGCGCCAGCGGACAGGTATCCTACAATGAGCAGTTCTTC. Protein sequence: CASGQVSYNEQFF.